This entry lists 30 T cell receptor beta chains sequenced from one sample in a study of blood T cell repertoires in COVID-19 (dated by TCRdb to 2020 to 2021). Library generation was performed with the immunoSEQ multiplex PCR assay. TCRdb retrieved this table from immuneACCESS and kept in-frame rearrangements only. Not all clones are present; in checked studies, unresolved V genes account for under half, and no reason is known for the remainder. In this sample the table shows about 200,000 clones, approximately 84% of which occur a single time. Approximately 16% of the sample lies in the top ten. The sequenced material came from PBMCs or T cells enriched from blood (not recorded which). The receptor source for this set is a man between 35 and 55 years old who had recovered from COVID-19.

The chain is built from TRBV9 and TRBJ2-1, with a tentative D call TRBD2 (6 bases). V was clipped by 0 bases and J by 4 bases, with 11 bases between them. The CDR3 is made up of 15 amino acids. The germline CDR1 and CDR2 sequences are SGDLS and YYNGEE. CDR3 coding DNA: TGTGCCAGCAGCGTAGCGGGACTCCTATACAATGAGCAGTTCTTC. This translates into CASSVAGLLYNEQFF.

The chain is built from TRBV7-9 and TRBJ1-1, with 8 bases aligning to TRBD1. From germline, CDR1 is SEHNR and CDR2 FQNEAQ (reference sequence). The CDR3 length is 15 residues. V was clipped by 1 base and J by 4 bases; unmatched bases: 5. The CDR3 here is CASSLVQGAGTEAFF. The DNA of the CDR3 is TGTGCCAGCAGCTTAGTTCAGGGGGCCGGCACTGAAGCTTTCTTT.

The rearrangement joins TRBV5-1 to TRBJ2-1; TRBD2 matches at 11 bases. This CDR3 has 15 residues. CDR1 and CDR2 from the germline V gene are SGHRS and YFSETQ. Trimming at V came to 4 bases and at J to 3 bases, leaving 3 bases not matched to a gene. The CDR3 DNA sequence: TGCGCCAGCAGCGAGGGACTAGCGGACTACAATGAGCAGTTCTTC. Translating it yields CASSEGLADYNEQFF.

The chain is built from TRBV5-1 and TRBJ2-7; 7 bases map to TRBD2. Looked up from germline, CDR1 is SGHRS and CDR2 is YFSETQ. Germline trimming cut 4 bases from V and 3 bases from J; bases unmatched to any gene: 10. The CDR3 runs to 15 residues. CDR3 sequence (DNA): TGCGCCAGCAGCATGGGCGCGGGAGAACTCTACGAGCAGTACTTC. Its protein is CASSMGAGELYEQYF.

The CDR3 nucleotides are TGCGCCAGCAGCTTGGCGGTGAACACTGAAGCTTTCTTT. Protein product: CASSLAVNTEAFF. This sequence joins TRBV5-1 and TRBJ1-1; D call uncertain. The CDR3 covers 13 residues. V was pared by 0 bases and J by 0 bases, with 3 bases between. Germline CDR1 is SGHRS and CDR2 is YFSETQ.

As DNA, the CDR3 is TGTGCCAGCAGCAAAGCGCGAGGGACAGGGGACTATGGCTACACCTTC. As protein: CASSKARGTGDYGYTF. This chain links TRBV21-1 with TRBJ1-2; the table names TRBD1, a call not compared with the DNA. TRBV21-1 is noted as a pseudogene. CDR3 length: 16 amino acids.

The rearrangement links TRBV18 to TRBJ2-7; D may be TRBD1 (6 bases). The ends were cut back, 6 bases at V and 5 bases at J, with 20 bases in the middle. This CDR3 contains 15 residues. The germline V gene has CDR1 KGHSH and CDR2 LQKENI. The CDR3 region has the DNA TGTGCCAGCTCCCGGCGACAGGAGCACAAGAACGAGCAGTACTTC. Translated, it gives CASSRRQEHKNEQYF.

This clone was detected only a few times. The rearrangement links TRBV28 to TRBJ1-6; TRBD1 is a possible D gene (5 bases). The V gene's germline CDR1 is MDHEN and CDR2 SYDVKM. CDR3 length: 15 amino acids. The V end lost 5 bases, the J end lost 8 bases, and 16 bases lay between the germline ends. The CDR3 is CASSPPSGRDSPLHF. The CDR3, as DNA: TGTGCCAGCAGTCCCCCATCAGGGCGCGATTCACCCCTCCACTTT.

The J gene is TRBJ2-5, the V gene TRBV6-1; TRBD2 might be the D (5 bases). The V and J ends lost 2 bases and 2 bases respectively, with 12 bases between them. Germline CDR1 is MNHNS and CDR2 is SASEGT. The CDR3 contains 15 residues. In nucleotides, the CDR3 is TGTGCCAGCAGTGAATGGATAAGGGAGCAAGAGACCCAGTACTTC. Protein: CASSEWIREQETQYF.

V gene TRBV19 combines with J gene TRBJ1-1, with no clear D. The CDR3 contains 14 residues. Per germline, CDR1 LNHDA and CDR2 SQIVND (reference sequence). V was clipped by 3 bases and J by 2 bases, with 10 bases between them. The CDR3 nucleotides read TGTGCCAGTAGTATGAGGGAGGGAAACACTGAAGCTTTCTTT. This sequence encodes CASSMREGNTEAFF.

V gene TRBV10-2 combines with J gene TRBJ1-5; weak D call: TRBD1 (5 bases). Germline V gives CDR1 WSHSY, CDR2 SAAADI. The germline V and J ends were trimmed by 2 bases and 4 bases, with 9 bases remaining between them. The CDR3 has 14 residues. CDR3 bases: TGCGCCAGCAGTGAGAGTCAGGGTAATCAGCCCCAGCATTTT. This translates into CASSESQGNQPQHF.

The chain carries TRBV5-1 and TRBJ2-5; TRBD1 is a possible D gene (6 bases). V lost 1 base and J lost 3, with 7 bases in between. The CDR3 is made up of 13 amino acids. The germline gives CDR1 SGHRS, CDR2 YFSETQ. CDR3 DNA: TGCGCCAGCAGCTTGCCAGGGGAAGAGACCCAGTACTTC. Translated, it gives CASSLPGEETQYF.

The chain recombines TRBV19 with TRBJ2-1; no clear D. The ends were cut back, 5 bases at V and 3 bases at J, with 11 bases in the middle. There are 14 residues in the CDR3. From germline, CDR1 is LNHDA and CDR2 SQIVND (reference sequence). CDR3 residues: CASSPFSGYNEQFF. The CDR3 DNA sequence: TGTGCCAGTAGTCCCTTCTCGGGCTACAATGAGCAGTTCTTC. Combining the CDR3 with reference TRBV19 and TRBJ2-1 gives the whole variable domain DGGITQSPKYLFRKEGQNVTLSCEQNLNHDAMYWYRQDPGQGLRLIYYSQIVNDFQKGDIAEGYSVSREKKESFPLTVTSAQKNPTAFYLCASSPFSGYNEQFFGPGTRLTVL.

The chain employs TRBV5-5 and TRBJ1-3, with TRBD1 identical over 7 bases. The germline gives CDR1 SGHKS, CDR2 YYEKEE (reference sequence). The CDR3 is 17 residues long. V was clipped by 4 bases and J by 1 base; unmatched bases: 11. The CDR3 is CASSPRIDRVSGNTIYF. The CDR3 coding sequence is TGTGCCAGCAGCCCTCGCATCGACAGGGTTTCTGGAAACACCATATATTTT. The full variable domain, completed using reference TRBV5-5 and TRBJ1-3, is DAGVTQSPTHLIKTRGQQVTLRCSPISGHKSVSWYQQVLGQGPQFIFQYYEKEERGRGNFPDRFSARQFPNYSSELNVNALLLGDSALYLCASSPRIDRVSGNTIYFGEGSWLTVV.

The chain is built from TRBV20-1 and TRBJ1-1; perhaps TRBD1 as D (6 bases). In germline, CDR1 is DFQATT, CDR2 SNEGSKA (reference sequence). V dropped 3 bases and J dropped 6 bases, with 14 bases sitting between them. The CDR3 contains 13 residues. The CDR3 protein is CSASRGARPEAFF. The CDR3 DNA follows: TGCAGTGCTAGTCGGGGGGCGCGACCTGAAGCTTTCTTT.

The J gene is TRBJ2-5, the V gene TRBV7-2, with 9 nucleotides matching TRBD1. After removal of 6 bases from V and 1 base from J, the junction contained 9 bases not matched to a gene. This CDR3 has 16 amino acids. Germline loops: CDR1 SGHTA, CDR2 FQGNSA. CDR3 in amino acids: CASSAGDREPQETQYF. The DNA for the CDR3 is TGTGCCAGCAGTGCCGGGGACAGGGAACCCCAAGAGACCCAGTACTTC.

This chain joins TRBV4-3 and TRBJ2-1, with a weak D call TRBD1 (5 bases). V was pared by 0 bases and J by 2 bases, with 11 bases between. Germline V gene data show CDR1 as LGHNA and CDR2 as YSLEER. This CDR3 spans 16 amino acids. The CDR3, as DNA: TGCGCCAGCAGCCAAGAGGCCCAGGGCCCCTACAATGAGCAGTTCTTC. Its protein is CASSQEAQGPYNEQFF.

The genes are TRBV9 and TRBJ1-2, with D possibly matching TRBD1 (6 bases). CDR3 length: 15 residues. Trimming cost V 4 bases and J 8 bases, with 21 bases left between them. The V gene's germline CDR1 is SGDLS and CDR2 YYNGEE. The CDR3 here is CASSPTRDTGYGYTF. Here the CDR3 DNA reads TGTGCCAGCAGCCCCACCCGGGACACGGGTTACGGCTACACCTTC.

This chain uses TRBV15 with TRBJ1-6; D is unresolved. The CDR3 runs 13 residues. Germline V gene sequence: CDR1 LNHNV, CDR2 YYDKDF (reference sequence). V was cut by 1 base and J by 7 bases, with 5 bases left in between. CDR3 in amino acids: CATSRGRNSPLHF. The CDR3 DNA reads TGTGCCACCAGCAGAGGGCGGAATTCACCCCTCCACTTT.

CDR3 region: CASSYLGRDTGELFF. Written as DNA, the CDR3 is TGTGCCAGCAGTTACCTTGGCAGGGACACCGGGGAGCTGTTTTTT. The chain joins TRBV6-6 to TRBJ2-2; possibly TRBD1 for D (5 bases). Looked up from germline, CDR1 is MNHNY and CDR2 is SVGAGI (reference sequence). CDR3 length: 15 residues. V was shortened by 2 bases and J by 3 bases, with 10 bases between the two germline ends.

CDR3 DNA sequence: TGTGCCAGTACGCTTAGCGGGAGTTACGAGCAGTACTTC. Translated, it gives CASTLSGSYEQYF. This chain joins TRBV6-5 and TRBJ2-7; 9 nucleotides line up with TRBD2. This CDR3 has 13 amino acids. Per the germline V gene, CDR1 is MNHEY and CDR2 is SVGAGI. Trimming removed 9 bases from V and 4 bases from J; junction bases left unmatched: 7.

This chain links TRBV30 with TRBJ1-1, with 7 nucleotides matching TRBD1. The CDR3 extends over 13 amino acids. V dropped 2 bases and J dropped 2; count of bases not matched to a gene: 2. Germline V CDR1 and CDR2: GTSNPN, SVGIG (reference sequence). The CDR3 sequence: CAWSHRGNTEAFF. As DNA, the CDR3 is TGTGCCTGGAGTCACAGGGGTAACACTGAAGCTTTCTTT.

The chain joins TRBV5-1 to TRBJ2-3; 10 positions match TRBD1. Germline V gene sequence: CDR1 SGHRS, CDR2 YFSETQ. The CDR3 sequence is 16 residues long. Unmatched junction bases numbered 9, after V lost 4 bases and J lost 4 bases. CDR3 protein: CASSGPGQGTADTQYF. CDR3 bases: TGCGCCAGCAGCGGACCGGGACAGGGGACCGCAGATACGCAGTATTTT.

The chain combines TRBV5-4 with TRBJ2-1, with a tentative D call TRBD2 (6 bases). CDR1 and CDR2 from the germline V gene are SGHNT and YYREEE (reference sequence). Trimming shortened V by 1 base and J by 0 bases, and 8 bases separated the two germline ends. The CDR3 is 15 amino acids. Written as DNA, the CDR3 is TGTGCCAGCAGCTTGAATAGCGGCTCCTACAATGAGCAGTTCTTC. Its translation: CASSLNSGSYNEQFF.

The chain has TRBV5-6 and TRBJ1-5; D uncertain. From germline, CDR1 is SGHDT and CDR2 YYEEEE. The CDR3 extends over 13 amino acids. V lost 1 base, J lost 5 bases, and 7 bases lay in between. The CDR3 DNA reads TGTGCCAGCAGCTTGAGAGAGGATCAGCCCCAGCATTTT. Amino acids: CASSLREDQPQHF. The whole variable domain, filled in from reference TRBV5-6 and TRBJ1-5, reads DAGVTQSPTHLIKTRGQQVTLRCSPKSGHDTVSWYQQALGQGPQFIFQYYEEEERQRGNFPDRFSGHQFPNYSSELNVNALLLGDSALYLCASSLREDQPQHFGDGTRLSIL.

The chain uses TRBV10-3 and TRBJ2-3, with 9 positions matching TRBD1. The CDR3 runs to 16 residues. With 6 bases clipped from V and 3 bases from J, the junction kept 10 bases outside the gene matches. In germline, CDR1 is ENHRY, CDR2 SYGVKD. The CDR3 DNA reads TGTGCCATCAGCGATAGACAGGGGGAAACTACAGATACGCAGTATTTT. Translation: CAISDRQGETTDTQYF.

The gene calls are TRBV11-2 and TRBJ2-7; TRBD1 agrees at 11 bases. The CDR3 extends over 13 amino acids. Germline CDR1 is SGHAT and CDR2 is FQNNGV. Unmatched junction bases numbered 11, after V lost 7 bases and J lost 12 bases. In DNA form, the CDR3 reads TGTGCCAGCAACGGACAGGGGGCGAAGGTTCGGTACTTC. This sequence encodes CASNGQGAKVRYF.

This rearrangement joins TRBV6-2 or TRBV6-3 to TRBJ1-5; weak D call: TRBD1 (6 bases). The CDR3 spans 15 residues. Looked up from germline, CDR1 is MNHEY and CDR2 is SVGEGT. Trimming removed 4 bases from V and 4 bases from J, with 14 bases in between. This chain's CDR3 is CASSFGQLLNQPQHF. CDR3 DNA: TGTGCCAGCAGTTTCGGACAGCTCCTGAATCAGCCCCAGCATTTT.

The chain carries TRBV9 and TRBJ2-3; 9 bases are shared with TRBD2. The CDR3 spans 15 residues. The V and J ends lost 0 bases and 3 bases, in that order; junction bases with no gene match: 2. Germline CDR1 reads SGDLS; CDR2 reads YYNGEE. For the CDR3, the DNA is TGTGCCAGCAGCGTAGTAAGCGGGAGGACAGATACGCAGTATTTT. It is translated as CASSVVSGRTDTQYF.

The J gene is TRBJ2-1, the V gene TRBV6-5; 8 bases align to TRBD2. Germline V gives CDR1 MNHEY, CDR2 SVGAGI. Trimming took 6 bases from V and 8 from J; bases not matched to a gene: 9. The CDR3 sequence is 14 residues long. For the CDR3, the DNA is TGTGCCAGCAGGCCGTGGAAAGCGGGAGATGAGCAGTTCTTC. It specifies CASRPWKAGDEQFF.